The entry that follows covers one T cell receptor beta chain sequence. This clone was recorded a few times. The antigen this receptor binds is unknown. Base qualities are not provided; no much larger clone lies one nucleotide away. A distance of 9 bases separates the germline ends of V and J, which lose 6 bases and 4 bases respectively. CDR1 and CDR2 are drawn from the germline V gene: SNHLY, FYNNEI. Including the terminal cysteine and phenylalanine, the CDR3 comprises 12 residues. Only CDR3 DNA remains: 36 bases, in frame from the first base. The cohort comprised under 700 healthy bone marrow donors. At the time of sampling, every cohort member was nominally healthy, though immune exposures that went unrecorded were likely present. The donor was CMV seropositive and was included in the group of approximately 300 seropositive cohort members. A peripheral blood sample was collected from each donor, and TCR beta sequencing was performed on peripheral blood mononuclear cells. Genomic DNA extraction from the blood cell samples was performed with the Qiagen DNeasy Blood Extraction Kit.

This specimen belongs to a study of cytomegalovirus exposure and HLA in healthy donors (dated by TCRdb to 2017 to 2019). With regard to the full study: In an earlier analysis of roughly 500 of the donors, around 290 Gb of sequence data and approximately 120 million unique TCR beta sequences from 150 million to 200 million T cells were reported. All discovery cohort repertoires had been generated using a single sequencing platform. Rather than using new phenotypic data, the later analysis identified candidate immune exposures from TCR beta sequences and from how often those sequences occurred across donors. An early release covering roughly 580 HLA-typed donors comprised approximately 300 gigabases of sequencing data and some 79 million unique TCR sequences. Typing coverage differed by locus: A, B, C, DRB1 and DQB1 were typed in roughly 620-630 donors, DQA1 in about 500, DPA1 in 600 to 610, and DPB1 in 450 to 480. A later analysis re-examined previously published TCR beta repertoires from roughly 650 donors and added high-resolution HLA genotyping to investigate patterns of TCR occurrence. To decide whether each TCR beta V gene segment behaved as functional or pseudogenic, an earlier analysis of over 500 of the donors relied on high-throughput TCR beta sequencing. Along with the approximately 620-subject first cohort, a separate validation cohort of over a hundred different subjects was used. Of the approximately 400 genotyped donors, 75% to 85% were placed in the genetic ancestry cluster associated with self-reported Caucasian donors. Donor age, sex, ethnicity and CMV serostatus were compiled alongside the repertoire data. The aim of the study was to test whether cataloging public T cell receptors could identify signatures of past pathogen exposure. A later genetic analysis took genome-wide SNP genotypes for about three fifths of the roughly 670 donors and used that subset as a discovery cohort. The study used immunosequencing to profile the T cell repertoires of 666 subjects and linked those repertoires to cytomegalovirus serostatus. Among 300 to 450 genotyped donors of the cohort, an average of roughly 240,000 unique TCR beta nucleotide sequences were sequenced per donor, roughly a sixth of them non-productive. Class I and class II HLA loci were covered by the typing at four-digit resolution. To predict cytomegalovirus infection status, the study brought together high-throughput TCR immunosequencing, statistical association of individual TCRs with disease status, and machine learning. Roughly 5 DR-DQ haplotypes were handled as single units for association and clustering, since linkage in the cohort was strong. Study-wide conclusions, independent of this receptor: In vitro tests confirmed that a few of the cytomegalovirus-associated TCR beta chains recognize cytomegalovirus antigens. For the cohort, immune exposure information was limited to CMV serostatus. The classifier was reported to diagnose cytomegalovirus status with high specificity and sensitivity in both the original cohort and the validation cohort. Compared with equally common non-associated chains, HLA-associated TCR beta chains in a later analysis were more clonally expanded and had lower generation probabilities. Because HLA typing was unavailable for some donors at each locus, only the typed subset was used in association tests. A total of about 150 TCR beta chains were listed by the study as associated with cytomegalovirus. Only TCR beta chains were sequenced in this cohort, and the absence of alpha or paired-chain data limited detectable features. Roughly uniform sequencing depth across donors was assumed in presence/absence analyses, although this assumption may not hold. According to the authors, the approach could potentially be generalized to other disease states and immunological phenotypes. When HLA alleles, especially DR and DQ, strongly co-occurred, attributing TCR associations to individual alleles was difficult. A group of highly shared sequence variants was considered likely to be a technical artifact of the sequencing pipeline. A further reported finding was that TCR beta sequences accurately predicted the HLA-A and HLA-B alleles for most subjects in the first cohort. In an earlier analysis of some 550 of the donors, most TCR beta V segments were observed in productive rearrangements about 90% or about 30% of the time, broadly matching IMGT annotations. According to a later analysis, most CMV-associated TCR beta chains appeared to be HLA-restricted, and the HLA associations seemed to be driven largely by CMV exposure. Correlated functional status among segregating V segments might reflect linkage disequilibrium, but an unknown experimental factor could not be ruled out. Because counts were too low, roughly 17 rarely observed V segments, including chromosome 9 orphons, were left out of the earlier analysis of several hundred of the donors. An association between a missense DCLRE1C variant and V-gene and J-gene trimming of TCR beta chains was found in a later genetic analysis and replicated in an independent cohort. In a later analysis, several top co-occurrence clusters were reported to appear linked to parvovirus B19, influenza, CMV and Epstein-Barr virus. Across donors, most TCR sequences were observed very rarely, whereas some public TCRs were present in many individuals. In a later analysis, some 17,000 TCR beta sequences were associated with specific HLA alleles at a false discovery rate of 0.05. A later analysis found that TCR association rates varied across HLA loci, with DRB1 alleles showing the most associated TCRs and HLA-C alleles the fewest. In a later genetic analysis, fewer N-insertions in productive TCRs were reported among donors in an Asian-associated ancestry cluster than the approximately 710-donor mean. Some IMGT-functional V segments, including TRBV6-2 and TRBV6-3, could not be distinguished by the 87-base-pair reads and were therefore excluded.

The method behind the library was the immunoSEQ multiplex PCR assay. A mixture of 60 forward primers for TCR Vbeta segments and 13 reverse primers for TCR Jbeta segments was used in the multiplex PCR. The CDR3 region of rearranged TCR beta genes was amplified from genomic DNA with a multiplex PCR assay. On the Illumina HiSeq System, the amplified TCR beta libraries were sequenced as 87-base-pair reads. On the authors' methods: A later analysis tallied roughly 76 million unique TCR beta chains across the 700 or so repertoires, and approximately 9.9 million of those chains were shared by two or more donors. A nearest-neighbor algorithm error-corrected the raw reads and collapsed the reads into unique sequences, merging closely related sequences to remove PCR and sequencing errors. To assign V, D and J gene segments, CDR3 sequences were aligned to IMGT reference sequences. Each retained sequence needed at least a six-nucleotide match to both a V gene segment and a J gene segment. Rearrangements were called productive when the CDR3 lacked stop codons and stayed in frame with V and J; all others were non-productive. CDR3 was defined by IMGT convention, running from the second conserved V-encoded cysteine to the conserved J-encoded phenylalanine. Sequences without an unambiguous match to a single V gene segment were excluded from the earlier analysis of 587 of the donors. In an earlier analysis of a few hundred of the donors, V segments were called functional above 56.7% productive rearrangements and were called segregating when the between-donor standard deviation exceeded 5%. A statistical classification framework was built to diagnose cytomegalovirus status from the catalog of TCR beta chain sequences. V and J gene assignment, in a later analysis, came from comparing TCR nucleotide sequences with IMGT/GENE-DB human TR gene sequences. Using the TCRdist pipeline, a later analysis assigned CDR3 sequences along with most-parsimonious VDJ recombination scenarios. In a later analysis, each TCR beta chain was defined by its CDR3 amino acid sequence together with its V-gene family, and reads lacking a unique V-gene family were excluded. In a later analysis, some 600 highly shared, low-generation-probability nucleotide sequences were removed to address suspected cross-contamination and a sequencing artifact. A later analysis calculated a clonal expansion index for each public chain from normalized within-repertoire ranks of inferred template counts. A later analysis computed generation probabilities with a VDJ recombination model fitted to out-of-frame rearrangements, and checked the results against IGoR. A later analysis scored TCR-TCR, TCR-HLA and TCR-CMV co-occurrence with hypergeometric tests, applying a repertoire-size bias correction to TCR pairs. To estimate false discovery rates, a later analysis permuted the HLA or CMV assignments 20 times. In a later analysis, co-occurring TCRs were grouped using DBSCAN, and TCRdist sequence similarity was added for clustering within HLA-allele-positive subsets. Repertoires with fewer than 30,000 or more than 120,000 public chains were left out of co-occurrence clustering, as were five repertoires with anomalous nucleotide sharing. TCRdb's version of the immuneACCESS table is confined to in-frame rearrangements and falls short of the full clone set. An unresolved V gene accounts for under half of the shortfall where checked; the remainder is of unknown origin. The V and J calls and clone size come from that table; D and trimming were worked out from the DNA. For this sample there are about 89,000 clones; 85% appear just once. Less than 8% of the sample is taken by the ten largest.

The chain is assembled from TRBV2 and TRBJ1-2; the D gene is possibly TRBD1, with 5 bases matching. This clonotype was sampled from a man aged 40-49 years in good health and CMV-seropositive. The sample was PBMCs. CDR3 sequence: CASSTGAYGYTF. In nucleotide form, the sequence is TGTGCCAGCAGCACAGGTGCCTATGGCTACACCTTC.